These 31 T cell receptor beta chains were all obtained from the same sample, sequenced in a study of technical replicates of blood from a few donors (dated by TCRdb to about 2017). Library generation was performed with the immunoSEQ multiplex PCR assay. TCRdb mirrors the immuneACCESS table, restricted to in-frame sequences. Some clones are absent from its copies; in checked studies, under half trace to an unresolved V gene, and the reason for the others is unknown. The sample contains 75,000 to 95,000 clones, 90% to 96% of them found a single time. Around 0.37% of the sample rests with the top ten. Sequenced material: T cells isolated from PBMCs. The receptor source for this set is a human donor in good health.

V gene TRBV27 combines with J gene TRBJ2-5; 9 bases line up with TRBD2. The CDR3 loop spans 16 amino acids. V was clipped by 4 bases and J by 1 base; unmatched bases: 7. Per germline, CDR1 MNHEY and CDR2 SMNVEV (reference sequence). The CDR3 sequence is CASSWDSGGLQETQYF. CDR3 DNA sequence: TGTGCCAGCAGTTGGGATAGCGGGGGTCTCCAAGAGACCCAGTACTTC.

The V gene is TRBV5-5, the J gene TRBJ2-1; 7 nucleotides agree with TRBD2. Unmatched junction bases numbered 18, after V lost 4 bases and J lost 8 bases. The CDR3 length is 17 residues. Looked up from germline, CDR1 is SGHKS and CDR2 is YYEKEE (reference sequence). CDR3 DNA: TGTGCCAGCAGCCCACTACCTGGGGCGGGAGTTGGGGATGAGCAGTTCTTC. This encodes CASSPLPGAGVGDEQFF.

V and J are TRBV11-3 and TRBJ2-2; TRBD1 agrees at 8 bases. Trimming at V came to 0 bases and at J to 6 bases, leaving 6 bases not matched to a gene. The germline V gene has CDR1 SGHNT and CDR2 YENEEA. The CDR3 has 16 amino acids. This chain's CDR3 is CASSLDSQGAPGELFF. The CDR3 DNA reads TGTGCCAGCAGCTTAGATTCCCAGGGGGCGCCCGGGGAGCTGTTTTTT.

The rearrangement uses TRBV4-1 and TRBJ2-1, with 9 bases fitting TRBD2. Germline V gene sequence: CDR1 MGHRA, CDR2 YSYEKL. This CDR3 comprises 15 residues. The junction had 2 bases not matched to a gene; V was cut back by 1 base and J by 4 bases. CDR3 amino acids: CASSQGTSAYNEQFF. In DNA form, the CDR3 reads TGCGCCAGCAGCCAAGGGACTAGCGCATACAATGAGCAGTTCTTC.

The chain combines TRBV30 with TRBJ2-7, with 9 bases identical to TRBD1. The CDR3 length is 13 residues. The V gene end was trimmed by 3 bases and the J gene end by 5 bases; junction bases not matched to a gene: 5. Germline V gene lookup returns CDR1 GTSNPN and CDR2 SVGIG (reference sequence). The CDR3 DNA reads as TGTGCCTGGAGCTTCGGGACAGGGAACGAGCAGTACTTC. This codes for CAWSFGTGNEQYF. Complete variable domain (other parts from reference TRBV30 and TRBJ2-7): SQTIHQWPATLVQPVGSPLSLECTVEGTSNPNLYWYRQAAGRGLQLLFYSVGIGQISSEVPQNLSASRPQDRQFILSSKKLLLSDSGFYLCAWSFGTGNEQYFGPGTRLTVT.

The V call is TRBV7-9, the J call TRBJ2-1, with 7 bases matching TRBD2. CDR3 length: 15 residues. Germline CDR1 is SEHNR and CDR2 is FQNEAQ (reference sequence). With 3 bases clipped from V and 0 bases from J, the junction kept 2 bases outside the gene matches. The CDR3 is CASSFGGSSYNEQFF. The CDR3 DNA sequence: TGTGCCAGCAGCTTCGGCGGGAGCTCCTACAATGAGCAGTTCTTC.

V and J are TRBV28 and TRBJ2-3, with 7 positions matching TRBD1. V gave up 5 bases and J gave up 2 bases; unmatched junction bases: 4. Germline V lookup: CDR1 MDHEN, CDR2 SYDVKM. CDR3 length equals 14 residues. The CDR3 DNA reads as TGTGCCAGCAGTCGAGGGACAGCCACAGATACGCAGTATTTT. It is translated as CASSRGTATDTQYF.

The chain joins TRBV5-6 to TRBJ1-1; weak D call: TRBD1 (5 bases). The CDR3 loop spans 13 amino acids. With 1 base removed from V and 3 bases from J, the gap between germline ends came to 7 bases. Germline CDR1 SGHDT, CDR2 YYEEEE. The chain's CDR3 is CASSLWGDTEAFF. CDR3 nucleotides: TGTGCCAGCAGCTTGTGGGGCGACACTGAAGCTTTCTTT.

The V call is TRBV5-4, the J call TRBJ2-7, with no clear D. This CDR3 comprises 13 residues. Per the germline V gene, CDR1 is SGHNT and CDR2 is YYREEE (reference sequence). V lost 3 bases to trimming and J lost 0 bases, with 7 bases between them. The CDR3 nucleotides are TGTGCCAGCAGCTCGAGTGACTCCTACGAGCAGTACTTC. Translation: CASSSSDSYEQYF.

J is TRBJ2-5 and V is TRBV5-1; TRBD2 agrees at 7 bases. The CDR3 consists of 14 residues. The junction had 3 bases not matched to a gene; V was cut back by 0 bases and J by 4 bases. Germline V lookup: CDR1 SGHRS, CDR2 YFSETQ. Written as DNA, the CDR3 is TGCGCCAGCAGCTTGGGCGGCGGGAGAGAGACCCAGTACTTC. Encoded protein: CASSLGGGRETQYF.

With regard to this clone: The DNA is left out, because the CDR3 cannot be placed on it with certainty; the CDR3 is given as TCRdb lists it. The V call is TRBV28, the J call TRBJ1-5; TRBD1 was called by the table and not checked on the DNA. Inclusive of both ends, the CDR3 amounts to 15 amino acids. CDR1 and CDR2 (germline): MDHEN, SYDVKM. CDR3 sequence reads: CASSTSDIPNQPQHF.

The chain is built from TRBV30 and TRBJ1-1; TRBD1 matches 9 bases. The V and J ends lost 2 bases and 0 bases, in that order; junction bases with no gene match: 10. The V gene's germline CDR1 is GTSNPN and CDR2 SVGIG (reference sequence). This CDR3 spans 17 amino acids. The CDR3 region has the DNA TGTGCCTGGAGTACCCGAGACAGGGGGATAATGAACACTGAAGCTTTCTTT. It yields the protein CAWSTRDRGIMNTEAFF.

The V gene is TRBV4-3, the J gene TRBJ2-2, with D hard to call. This CDR3 contains 15 residues. Trimming left V 4 bases short and J 0 bases short, with 9 bases between. Germline V gene data show CDR1 as LGHNA and CDR2 as YSLEER. The CDR3 spells CASSLQRANTGELFF. CDR3 DNA sequence: TGCGCCAGCAGCCTACAGAGAGCGAACACCGGGGAGCTGTTTTTT.

This chain uses TRBV4-2 with TRBJ2-7; no clear D. CDR1 is LGHNA, CDR2 YNFKEQ, per germline. This CDR3 spans 14 amino acids. The V gene lost 3 bases and the J gene lost 0 bases, with 9 bases spanning the gap. The CDR3 DNA sequence: TGTGCCAGCAGCCAGGAGCGATACTCCTACGAGCAGTACTTC. Translation gives CASSQERYSYEQYF.

The V gene is TRBV2, the J gene TRBJ2-1; D is unclear. The CDR3 contains 11 residues. V shed 6 bases and J shed 8 bases, with 8 bases lying between them. Germline lookup yields CDR1 SNHLY and CDR2 FYNNEI. CDR3 in amino acids: CASSSAYEQFF. For the CDR3, the DNA is TGTGCCAGCAGCTCAGCGTATGAGCAGTTCTTC.

The chain is built from TRBV2 and TRBJ1-2; D might be TRBD1 (5 bases). Germline-derived CDR1 and CDR2 are SNHLY and FYNNEI. Trimming stripped 7 bases from V and 3 bases from J, with 12 bases between. CDR3 size: 13 residues. The CDR3 DNA follows: TGTGCCAGCATCACGGGGGGAGACTATGGCTACACCTTC. Protein sequence: CASITGGDYGYTF.

The rearrangement uses TRBV5-5 and TRBJ2-1, with TRBD2 matching over 9 bases. CDR1 is SGHKS and CDR2 is YYEKEE in the germline V gene (reference sequence). CDR3 length: 17 residues. With V trimmed by 1 base and J by 0 bases, 5 bases remained unmatched. CDR3 in amino acids: CASSLRWRGGSYNEQFF. The CDR3 region has the DNA TGTGCCAGCAGCTTGAGGTGGCGGGGGGGCTCCTACAATGAGCAGTTCTTC.

CDR3 coding DNA: TGTGCCAGCAGTTATTCGGTAAACACTGAAGCTTTCTTT. Its translation: CASSYSVNTEAFF. V is TRBV6-5 and J is TRBJ1-1; no clear D. The CDR3 is 13 residues long. Trimming removed 3 bases at V and 2 bases at J, with 7 bases between. The germline CDR1 and CDR2 sequences are MNHEY and SVGAGI.

J is TRBJ2-7 and V is TRBV5-4; a weak D match, TRBD2 (5 bases). The V end was cut by 9 bases, the J end by 2 bases, with 12 bases between. In germline, CDR1 is SGHNT, CDR2 YYREEE (reference sequence). The CDR3 runs 12 residues. The CDR3, as DNA: TGTGCCACCTCTAGCTCAGCCTACGAGCAGTACTTC. It codes for CATSSSAYEQYF.

The rearrangement links TRBV29-1 to TRBJ2-7, with 10 bases matching TRBD1. The length of the CDR3 is 13 residues. Trimming took 6 bases from V and 7 from J; bases not matched to a gene: 9. CDR1 SQVTM and CDR2 ANQGSEA come from the germline V gene. CDR3 sequence: CSVTGTGVREQYF. The CDR3 bases are TGCAGCGTCACCGGGACAGGGGTAAGGGAGCAGTACTTC.

DNA of the CDR3: TGTGCCAGCAGCTTGGCAGGGTTCCTCAATCAGCCCCAGCATTTT. Protein sequence: CASSLAGFLNQPQHF. The rearrangement uses TRBV5-5 and TRBJ1-5; D possibly corresponds to TRBD1 (5 bases). Between the trimmed V and J ends, which lost 0 bases and 3 bases, there was a span of 10 bases. The CDR3 has 15 residues. The germline gives CDR1 SGHKS, CDR2 YYEKEE (reference sequence). The full variable domain, completed using reference TRBV5-5 and TRBJ1-5, is DAGVTQSPTHLIKTRGQQVTLRCSPISGHKSVSWYQQVLGQGPQFIFQYYEKEERGRGNFPDRFSARQFPNYSSELNVNALLLGDSALYLCASSLAGFLNQPQHFGDGTRLSIL.

V usage is TRBV11-3 and J usage is TRBJ2-7; 9 nucleotides align to TRBD1. CDR3 size: 16 residues. The germline V gene has CDR1 SGHNT and CDR2 YENEEA. Unmatched junction bases numbered 7, after V lost 1 base and J lost 3 bases. The CDR3 here is CASSLGDRVPIYEQYF. The DNA of the CDR3 is TGTGCCAGCAGCTTAGGGGACAGGGTCCCTATCTACGAGCAGTACTTC.

J is TRBJ2-1 and V is TRBV19; D is perhaps TRBD2 (5 bases). The CDR3 loop spans 17 amino acids. V shed 4 bases and J shed 0 bases, with 16 bases lying between them. CDR1 and CDR2 from the germline V gene are LNHDA and SQIVND (reference sequence). CDR3 loop: CASSTAEGLSSYNEQFF. The CDR3 DNA follows: TGTGCCAGTAGTACCGCAGAGGGCTTAAGCTCCTACAATGAGCAGTTCTTC.

The chain couples TRBV15 to TRBJ2-5; weak D call: TRBD2 (5 bases). Looked up from germline, CDR1 is LNHNV and CDR2 is YYDKDF (reference sequence). Trimming cost V 7 bases and J 4 bases, with 10 bases left between them. The CDR3 contains 12 residues. The CDR3 sequence: CATTGGSETQYF. CDR3 nucleotide sequence: TGTGCCACCACAGGAGGATCAGAGACCCAGTACTTC.

This rearrangement joins TRBV6-1 to TRBJ2-1, with TRBD1 matching 11 bases. Germline assignment: CDR1 MNHNS and CDR2 SASEGT. Trimming removed 4 bases from V and 4 bases from J; junction bases left unmatched: 3. The CDR3 contains 15 residues. The CDR3 reads CASSGGTGGYNEQFF. The CDR3, as DNA: TGTGCCAGCAGTGGTGGGACAGGGGGATACAATGAGCAGTTCTTC.

This clone has only a few counts. This rearrangement joins TRBV30 to TRBJ1-5; D is possibly TRBD1 (6 bases). The CDR3 length is 13 residues. V shed 5 bases and J shed 1 base, with 9 bases lying between them. CDR1 is GTSNPN and CDR2 is SVGIG in the germline V gene (reference sequence). This chain's CDR3 is CAWSQGSNQPQHF. The DNA for the CDR3 is TGTGCCTGGTCGCAGGGGAGCAATCAGCCCCAGCATTTT. The variable domain in full, with the rest retrieved from reference TRBV30 and TRBJ1-5, is SQTIHQWPATLVQPVGSPLSLECTVEGTSNPNLYWYRQAAGRGLQLLFYSVGIGQISSEVPQNLSASRPQDRQFILSSKKLLLSDSGFYLCAWSQGSNQPQHFGDGTRLSIL.

The chain combines TRBV29-1 with TRBJ2-1, with 7 positions matching TRBD1. Germline CDR1 is SQVTM and CDR2 is ANQGSEA. Trimming took 6 bases from V and 2 from J; bases not matched to a gene: 4. The CDR3 has 13 amino acids. Here the CDR3 DNA reads TGCAGCGTGGACGGGACAGCCTACAATGAGCAGTTCTTC. This translates into CSVDGTAYNEQFF.

The rearrangement joins TRBV10-2 to TRBJ2-1, with 13 nucleotides matching TRBD2. The length of the CDR3 is 14 residues. V shed 6 bases, J shed 7 bases, and the junction held 3 bases outside the gene matches. From germline, CDR1 is WSHSY and CDR2 SAAADI. CDR3 DNA sequence: TGCGCCAGCAGCGGACTAGCGGGAGTGAATGAGCAGTTCTTC. It translates to CASSGLAGVNEQFF.

This chain links TRBV10-3 with TRBJ1-4, with D perhaps matching TRBD1 (5 bases). The CDR3 runs 15 residues. Trimming removed 0 bases at V and 6 bases at J, with 11 bases between. Germline V gives CDR1 ENHRY, CDR2 SYGVKD. In nucleotides, the CDR3 is TGTGCCATCAGTGAGTCAGGGACTAGCTATGAAAAACTGTTTTTT. It is translated as CAISESGTSYEKLFF.

The V and J genes are TRBV19 and TRBJ1-2; TRBD1 matches 10 bases. Unmatched junction bases numbered 8, after V lost 5 bases and J lost 8 bases. The length of the CDR3 is 14 residues. Germline assignment: CDR1 LNHDA and CDR2 SQIVND (reference sequence). The CDR3 region has the DNA TGTGCCAGTAGTGAGGGGGGACAGGGGAAAGGCTACACCTTC. This sequence encodes CASSEGGQGKGYTF.

V is TRBV30 and J is TRBJ2-7; D may be TRBD1 (6 bases). The germline V gene encodes CDR1 GTSNPN and CDR2 SVGIG (reference sequence). V lost 0 bases and J lost 5, with 8 bases in between. This CDR3 has 12 amino acids. DNA of the CDR3: TGTGCCTGGAGTGTATCAGGGGACGAGCAGTACTTC. As protein: CAWSVSGDEQYF. The whole variable domain, remainder taken from reference TRBV30 and TRBJ2-7, is SQTIHQWPATLVQPVGSPLSLECTVEGTSNPNLYWYRQAAGRGLQLLFYSVGIGQISSEVPQNLSASRPQDRQFILSSKKLLLSDSGFYLCAWSVSGDEQYFGPGTRLTVT.